This TCR beta chain was sequenced during a study of blood T cell repertoires in COVID-19. For the study at large: Samples of COVID-19 (acute and convalescent) were obtained from the United States, Italy and Spain. Sources were T cells, B-cell-depleted T cells, or PBMCs; the material itself was cDNA or gDNA.

V gave up 6 bases and J gave up 4 bases; unmatched junction bases: 11. This CDR3 is built from 15 residues. Germline assignment: CDR1 SGDLS and CDR2 YYNGEE. In the original workflow: Amplification of reference gene primers provided the estimated nucleated cell counts. Assay: immunoSEQ multiplex PCR; the TCRdb copy retains only in-frame clones and omits some. For V, J and clone size, that table is used; D and trimming come from the DNA. In the table there are 70,000 or so clones, about 90% of which are singletons. Sequencing was carried out using peripheral blood. This rearrangement joins TRBV9 to TRBJ1-2; 8 bases align to TRBD1. This TCR came from a human donor in a cohort sampled during active COVID-19. In DNA form, the CDR3 reads TGTGCCAGCAACCCCTACAGGGGGAACGGCTATGGCTACACCTTC. Protein sequence: CASNPYRGNGYGYTF.